The sequence of this T cell receptor (beta chain) was determined in a study of shared clonotypes between healthy human individuals. About the research overall: Donor composition was a couple of women and three men, aged 18 to 49. Study-wide findings and caveats: Clonotypes shared by all four sorted-subset donors had higher generation probabilities than non-shared clonotypes.

With respect to this clone: Its antigen is currently unknown.

Trimming removed 1 base from V and 4 bases from J; junction bases left unmatched: 6. There are 15 residues in the CDR3. Germline lookup yields CDR1 PRHDT and CDR2 FYEKMQ (reference sequence). Terminally differentiated effector memory CD45RA+ cells were left out of the naive CD8 fraction, which was CD45RO-negative and positively selected for CCR7. Each subset's genomic DNA was split evenly across several immunoSEQ plates. About 30,000 T cell genomes (approximately 0.2 ug DNA) went into each sorted-subset replicate. The method was immunoSEQ multiplex PCR; TCRdb's version includes in-frame clones alone and lacks a portion of them. The repertoire holds roughly 2,000,000 clones, about 95% seen once, with 1% to 1.5% in the top ten.

The receptor's source is a man younger than 35 in good health. The chain couples TRBV13 to TRBJ1-2; 7 bases agree with TRBD1. Input material: naive CD8+ T cells sorted from blood. CDR3 nucleotides: TGTGCCAGCAGCTTAGCAGGGGGACCCGGCTATGGCTACACCTTC. It specifies CASSLAGGPGYGYTF.